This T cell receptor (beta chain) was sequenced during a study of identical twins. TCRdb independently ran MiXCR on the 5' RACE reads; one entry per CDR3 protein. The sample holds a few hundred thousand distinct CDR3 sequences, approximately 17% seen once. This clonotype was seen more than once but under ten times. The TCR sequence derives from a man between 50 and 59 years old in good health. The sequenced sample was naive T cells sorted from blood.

As DNA, the CDR3 is TGTGCCAGCAGCAAGGAGGGCCGTGCCACTGAAGCTTTCTTT. Translation gives CASSKEGRATEAFF. The chain couples TRBV6-1 to TRBJ1-1, with D unclear. Per germline, CDR1 MNHNS and CDR2 SASEGT. Trimming left V 6 bases short and J 4 bases short, with 15 bases between. This CDR3 has 14 amino acids.